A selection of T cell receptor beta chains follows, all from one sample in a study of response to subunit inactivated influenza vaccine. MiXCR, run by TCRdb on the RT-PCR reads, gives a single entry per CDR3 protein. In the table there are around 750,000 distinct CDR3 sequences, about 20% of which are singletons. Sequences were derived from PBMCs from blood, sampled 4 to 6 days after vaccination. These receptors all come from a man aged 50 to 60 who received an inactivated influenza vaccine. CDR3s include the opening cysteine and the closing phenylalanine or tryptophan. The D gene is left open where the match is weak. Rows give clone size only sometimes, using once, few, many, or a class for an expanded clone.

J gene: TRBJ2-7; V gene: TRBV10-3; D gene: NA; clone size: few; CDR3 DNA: TGTGCCATCAGTGACGGGCTAGCAGAATCCTACGAGCAGTACTTC; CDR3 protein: CAISDGLAESYEQYF
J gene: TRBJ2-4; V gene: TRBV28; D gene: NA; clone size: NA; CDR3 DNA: TGTGCCAGCAGTACGGACAGTGTTCTAGCCAAAAACATTCAGTACTTC; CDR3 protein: CASSTDSVLAKNIQYF
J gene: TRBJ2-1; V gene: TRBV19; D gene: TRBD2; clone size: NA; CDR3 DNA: TGTGCCAGTAGATGGGACGCGGGGGGCTACAATGAGCAGTTCTTC; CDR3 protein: CASRWDAGGYNEQFF
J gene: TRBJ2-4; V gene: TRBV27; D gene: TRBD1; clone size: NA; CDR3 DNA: TGTGCCAGCAGTTTTGACAGGGTTCGGGCCAAAAACATTCAGTACTTC; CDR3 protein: CASSFDRVRAKNIQYF
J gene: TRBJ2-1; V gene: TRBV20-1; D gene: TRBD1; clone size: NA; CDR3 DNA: TGCAGTGCTAGACAAACGGGACAGGCCAATGAGCAGTTCTTC; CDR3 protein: CSARQTGQANEQFF
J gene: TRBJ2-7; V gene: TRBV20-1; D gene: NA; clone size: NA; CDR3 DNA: TGCAGTGCTAGAGATAGTGGCAGCCCCTACGAGCAGTACTTC; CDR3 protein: CSARDSGSPYEQYF
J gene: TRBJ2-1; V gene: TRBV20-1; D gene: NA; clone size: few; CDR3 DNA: TGCAGGGGAACAGGGAACGGGTGGAATGAGCAGTTCTTC; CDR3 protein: CRGTGNGWNEQFF
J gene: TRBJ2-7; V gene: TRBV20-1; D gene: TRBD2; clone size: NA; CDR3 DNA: TGCAGTGCTAGGGGGAGCGGGAACCCTCGGGAGCAGTACTTC; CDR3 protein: CSARGSGNPREQYF
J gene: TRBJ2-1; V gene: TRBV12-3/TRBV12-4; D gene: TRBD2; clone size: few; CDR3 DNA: TGTGCCAGCAGGCCGGGACTAGCGGTATTATACAATGAGCAGTTCTTC; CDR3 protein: CASRPGLAVLYNEQFF
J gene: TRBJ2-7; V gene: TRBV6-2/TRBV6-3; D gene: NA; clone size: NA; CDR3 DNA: TGTGCCACTAGTAACTACGGGAACCTCTACGAGCAGTACTTC; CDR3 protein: CATSNYGNLYEQYF
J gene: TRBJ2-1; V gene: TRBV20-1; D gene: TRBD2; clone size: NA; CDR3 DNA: TGCAGTGCTCCAAGCGGGAGGGACAATGAGCAGTTCTTC; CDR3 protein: CSAPSGRDNEQFF
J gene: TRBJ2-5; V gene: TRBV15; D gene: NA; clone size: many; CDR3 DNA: TGTGCCACCAGCAGAGCGAACAGGAAAGAGACCCAGTACTTC; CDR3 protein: CATSRANRKETQYF
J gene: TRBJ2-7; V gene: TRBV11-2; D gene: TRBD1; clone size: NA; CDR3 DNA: TGTGCCAGCAGCCGGACAAGGGGGCGGCTATACGAGCAGTACTTC; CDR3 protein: CASSRTRGRLYEQYF
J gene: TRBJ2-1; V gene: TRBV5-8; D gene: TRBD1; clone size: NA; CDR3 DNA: TGTGCCAGCAGCCACCGGGGACAGCGTCTTTACAATGAGCAGTTCTTC; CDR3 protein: CASSHRGQRLYNEQFF
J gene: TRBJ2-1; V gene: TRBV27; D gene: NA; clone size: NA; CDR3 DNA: TGTGCCAGCAAGCCAACAGGTGTTAGCTCCTACAATGAGCAGTTCTTC; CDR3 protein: CASKPTGVSSYNEQFF
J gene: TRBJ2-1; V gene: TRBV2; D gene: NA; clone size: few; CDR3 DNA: TGTGCCAGCAGTGAAGCGCTAAGCAGGCCCTACAATGAGCAGTTCTTC; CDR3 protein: CASSEALSRPYNEQFF
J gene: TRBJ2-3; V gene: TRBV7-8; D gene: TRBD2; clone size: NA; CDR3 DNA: TGTGCCAGCAGCTTAGTACTAGCGGGGGCAGATACGCAGTATTTT; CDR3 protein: CASSLVLAGADTQYF
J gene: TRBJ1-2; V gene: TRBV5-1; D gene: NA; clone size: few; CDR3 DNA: TGCGCCAGCAGCTTGGTGGCGGGCACGGATGGCTACACCTTC; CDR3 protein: CASSLVAGTDGYTF
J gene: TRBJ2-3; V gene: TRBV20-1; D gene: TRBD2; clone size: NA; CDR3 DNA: TGCAGTGCTCAGGGACTAGCGGGGGGCCAACTCTCCACAGATACGCAGTATTTT; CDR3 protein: CSAQGLAGGQLSTDTQYF
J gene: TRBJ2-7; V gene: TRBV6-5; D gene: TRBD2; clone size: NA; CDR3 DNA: TGTGCCAGCAGTTACTCGTTAAGCGGGAGACGTGACGAGCAGGACTTC; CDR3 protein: CASSYSLSGRRDEQDF
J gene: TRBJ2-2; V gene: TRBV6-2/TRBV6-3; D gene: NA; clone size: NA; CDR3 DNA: TGTGCCAGCGCCAGGGTCGCCGGGGAGCTGTTTTTT; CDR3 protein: CASARVAGELFF
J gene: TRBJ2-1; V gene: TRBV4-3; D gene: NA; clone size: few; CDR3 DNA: TGCGCCAGCAGCTTCAGGGAGTTGGCGAACACCTACAATGAGCAGTTCTTC; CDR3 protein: CASSFRELANTYNEQFF
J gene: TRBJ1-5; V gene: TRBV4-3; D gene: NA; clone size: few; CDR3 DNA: TGCGCCAGCAGCCCGCGACCGACCAATCAGCCCCAGCATTTT; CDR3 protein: CASSPRPTNQPQHF
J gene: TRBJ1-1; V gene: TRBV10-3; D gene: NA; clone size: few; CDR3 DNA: TGTGCCATAAGGTTGTCGCAGGGCCGTCACACTGAAGCTTTCTTT; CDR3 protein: CAIRLSQGRHTEAFF
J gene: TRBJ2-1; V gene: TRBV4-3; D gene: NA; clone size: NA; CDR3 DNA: TGCGCCAGCAGCCAAGATCCGGGAGTTAATGAGCAGTTCTTC; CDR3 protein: CASSQDPGVNEQFF
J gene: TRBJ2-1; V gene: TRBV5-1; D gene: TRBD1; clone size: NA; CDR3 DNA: TGCGCCAGCAGCCTTAGCGGACAGGGGCACAATGAGCAGTTCTTC; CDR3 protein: CASSLSGQGHNEQFF
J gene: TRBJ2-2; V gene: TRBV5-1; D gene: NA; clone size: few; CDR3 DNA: TGCGCCAGCAGCTTGGAAGGGGCGGCCCGGGTCACCGGGGAGCTGTTTTTT; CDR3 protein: CASSLEGAARVTGELFF
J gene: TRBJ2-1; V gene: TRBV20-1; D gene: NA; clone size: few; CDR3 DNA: TGCAGTGCTACCATGAATGAGCAGTTCTTC; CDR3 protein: CSATMNEQFF
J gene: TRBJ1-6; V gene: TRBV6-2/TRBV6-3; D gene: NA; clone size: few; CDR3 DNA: TGTGCCAGCGTTACAGGGAGCTCCTATAATTCACCCCTCCACTTT; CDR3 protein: CASVTGSSYNSPLHF
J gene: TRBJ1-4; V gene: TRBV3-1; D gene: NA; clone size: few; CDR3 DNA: TGTGCCAGCAGCCAAGGGAGGGTTCGTAATGAAAAACTGTTTTTT; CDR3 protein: CASSQGRVRNEKLFF
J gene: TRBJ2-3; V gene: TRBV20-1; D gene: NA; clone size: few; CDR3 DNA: TGCAGTGCTAATCTGCGTTCAGATACGCAGTATTTT; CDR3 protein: CSANLRSDTQYF
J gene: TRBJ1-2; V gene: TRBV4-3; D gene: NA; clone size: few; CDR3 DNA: TGCGCCAGCAGCCAAGGCCTCCGGCGAGGAGCTGGCTACACCTTC; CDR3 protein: CASSQGLRRGAGYTF
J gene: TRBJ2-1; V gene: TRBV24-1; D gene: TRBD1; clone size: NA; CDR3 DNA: TGTGCCACCAGTGCCAGGGGGAAGGGGGCGGCCTACAATGAGCAGTTCTTC; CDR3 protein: CATSARGKGAAYNEQFF
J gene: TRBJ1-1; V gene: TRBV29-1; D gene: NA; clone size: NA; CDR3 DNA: TGCAGCGTTGAACATAGGGGCACTGAAGCTTTCTTT; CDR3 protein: CSVEHRGTEAFF
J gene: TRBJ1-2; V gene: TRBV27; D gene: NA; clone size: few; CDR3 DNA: TGTGCCAGCAGTTTAATAAATGGGGGGATCGATGGCTACACCTTC; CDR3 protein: CASSLINGGIDGYTF
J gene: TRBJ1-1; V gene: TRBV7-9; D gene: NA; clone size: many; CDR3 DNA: TGCGCCAGCAGCCTATACAGGGAGAACACTGAAGCTTTCTTT; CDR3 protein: CASSLYRENTEAFF
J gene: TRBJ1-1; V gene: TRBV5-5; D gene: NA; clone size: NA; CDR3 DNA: TGTGCCAGCAGTTTCATCGGGGGCAACACTGAAGCTTTCTTT; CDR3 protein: CASSFIGGNTEAFF
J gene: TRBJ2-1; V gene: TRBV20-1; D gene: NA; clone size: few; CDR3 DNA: TGCAGTGCCAGGCAAGGGCTCCCTTCCTACAATGAGCAGTTCTTC; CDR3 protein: CSARQGLPSYNEQFF
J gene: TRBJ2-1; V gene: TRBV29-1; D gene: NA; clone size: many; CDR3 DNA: TGCAGCGCTGAGGGGTCAGCTTACAATGAGCAGTTCTTC; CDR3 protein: CSAEGSAYNEQFF
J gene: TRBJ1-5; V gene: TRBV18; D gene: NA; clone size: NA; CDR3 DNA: TGTGCCAGCTCACCTGGAGGGCCTAGCAATCAGCCCCAGCATTTT; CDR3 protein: CASSPGGPSNQPQHF
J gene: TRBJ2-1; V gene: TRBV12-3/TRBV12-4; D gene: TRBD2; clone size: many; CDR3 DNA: TGTGCCAGCAGCAGGGGACTAGCGGGAGAGTCCTACAATGAGCAGTTCTTC; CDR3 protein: CASSRGLAGESYNEQFF
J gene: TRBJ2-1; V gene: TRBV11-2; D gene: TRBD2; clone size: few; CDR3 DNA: TGTGCCAGCAGCCCACGAGGGGGGCGGCCTAGCGGGAGGAAGTACAATGAGCAGTTCTTC; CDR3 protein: CASSPRGGRPSGRKYNEQFF
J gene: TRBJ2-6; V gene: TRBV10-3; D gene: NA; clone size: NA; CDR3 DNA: TGTGCCATCAGTGAGTCCCGAGGGGCCAACGTCCTGACTTTC; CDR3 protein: CAISESRGANVLTF